This is a list of T cell receptor beta chains from one sample in a study of cytomegalovirus exposure and HLA in healthy donors. The protocol was immunoSEQ multiplex PCR, while the TCRdb copy is restricted to in-frame clones and leaves out a portion. The sample lists a few hundred thousand clones; about 77% were seen once. Material: PBMCs. The source is a woman aged 30 to 39 in good health and CMV-seronegative. Each CDR3 is given with its conserved first and last residue. Fields, in order: V gene, J gene, CDR3 protein.

v_gene: TRBV4-1; j_gene: TRBJ2-2; CDR3aa: CASSQAGTVDQELFF
v_gene: TRBV7-9; j_gene: TRBJ2-3; CDR3aa: CASPTHGSYTDTQYF
v_gene: TRBV20-1; j_gene: TRBJ2-7; CDR3aa: CSARGQGGQYF
v_gene: TRBV7-9; j_gene: TRBJ1-2; CDR3aa: CASSLLLGPGYGYTF
v_gene: TRBV7-9; j_gene: TRBJ1-5; CDR3aa: CASSLTGNQPQHF
v_gene: TRBV10-1; j_gene: TRBJ2-7; CDR3aa: CASSETGGDEQYF
v_gene: TRBV28; j_gene: TRBJ2-7; CDR3aa: CASTQSGDEQYF
v_gene: TRBV5-1; j_gene: TRBJ2-2; CDR3aa: CASSHGTAGELFF
v_gene: TRBV6-5; j_gene: TRBJ1-5; CDR3aa: CASGARNQPQHF
v_gene: TRBV5-1; j_gene: TRBJ2-3; CDR3aa: CASSTRPVEGLAVYTDTQYF
v_gene: TRBV7-9; j_gene: TRBJ2-6; CDR3aa: CASRTQAPGANVLTF
v_gene: TRBV7-9; j_gene: TRBJ2-7; CDR3aa: CASSDQVYPEQYF
v_gene: TRBV29-1; j_gene: TRBJ2-7; CDR3aa: CSVEFLDPPGASYEQYF
v_gene: TRBV5-1; j_gene: TRBJ2-2; CDR3aa: CASSPTTGQLTGELFF
v_gene: TRBV5-6; j_gene: TRBJ2-7; CDR3aa: CASSLDRAYEQYF
v_gene: TRBV2; j_gene: TRBJ2-3; CDR3aa: CASNSGGATDTQYF
v_gene: TRBV18; j_gene: TRBJ1-1; CDR3aa: CASSPPSLQGEAFF
v_gene: TRBV7-7; j_gene: TRBJ2-1; CDR3aa: CASSQGLAGGPRNEQFF
v_gene: TRBV21-1; j_gene: TRBJ1-1; CDR3aa: CASSSRVTGTEAFF
v_gene: TRBV5-4; j_gene: TRBJ2-1; CDR3aa: CASSLDGGEQFF
v_gene: TRBV7-2; j_gene: TRBJ2-7; CDR3aa: CASTILGLAGYEQYF
v_gene: TRBV11-3; j_gene: TRBJ2-7; CDR3aa: CASSPRGVSEQYF
v_gene: TRBV7-9; j_gene: TRBJ2-4; CDR3aa: CASSFSQGLAKNIQYF
v_gene: TRBV5-6; j_gene: TRBJ1-4; CDR3aa: CASSGENAEEKLFF
v_gene: TRBV1; j_gene: TRBJ2-5; CDR3aa: CTSTPPRTSGGAGETQYF
v_gene: TRBV5-4; j_gene: TRBJ2-7; CDR3aa: CASSRGLGYEQYF
v_gene: TRBV5-1; j_gene: TRBJ2-2; CDR3aa: CASSLGQGPTGELFF
v_gene: TRBV6-1; j_gene: TRBJ2-3; CDR3aa: CASSEVGLASSTDTQYF
v_gene: TRBV10-3; j_gene: TRBJ2-2; CDR3aa: CAISELWNTGELFF
v_gene: TRBV19; j_gene: TRBJ1-5; CDR3aa: CASTKQGASQPQHF
v_gene: TRBV6-5; j_gene: TRBJ1-6; CDR3aa: CASSYDRGLNNSPLHF
v_gene: TRBV19; j_gene: TRBJ1-5; CDR3aa: CASSLRTGNVQPQHF